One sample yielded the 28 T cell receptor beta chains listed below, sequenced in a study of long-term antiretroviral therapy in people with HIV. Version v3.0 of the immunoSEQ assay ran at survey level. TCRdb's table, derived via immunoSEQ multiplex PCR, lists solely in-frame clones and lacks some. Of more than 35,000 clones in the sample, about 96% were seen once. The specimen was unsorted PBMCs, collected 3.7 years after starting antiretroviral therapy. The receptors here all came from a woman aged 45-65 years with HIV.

Here the CDR3 reads CASSEAGVIGNQPQHF. For the CDR3, the DNA is TGTGCCAGCAGTGAAGCGGGGGTTATAGGCAATCAGCCCCAGCATTTT. The chain combines TRBV6-1 with TRBJ1-5, with a weak D call TRBD1 (5 bases). Trimming took 0 bases from V and 2 from J, leaving 11 bases between them. The CDR3 is 16 amino acids. Germline V gene lookup returns CDR1 MNHNS and CDR2 SASEGT.

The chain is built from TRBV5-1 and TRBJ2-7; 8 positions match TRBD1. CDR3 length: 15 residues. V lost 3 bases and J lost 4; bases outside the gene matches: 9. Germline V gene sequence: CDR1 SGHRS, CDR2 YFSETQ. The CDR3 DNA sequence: TGCGCCAGCAGCTCTTGGACAGGGAGTGGTTACGAGCAGTACTTC. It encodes CASSSWTGSGYEQYF.

This CDR3 is CASSYDGTRYGYTF. The DNA of the CDR3 is TGTGCCAGCAGTTACGACGGGACACGGTATGGCTACACCTTC. This chain joins TRBV6-5 and TRBJ1-2; tentatively, D is TRBD1 (6 bases). This CDR3 contains 14 residues. The V end lost 2 bases, the J end lost 5 bases, and 12 bases lay between the germline ends. Germline V gene sequence: CDR1 MNHEY, CDR2 SVGAGI.

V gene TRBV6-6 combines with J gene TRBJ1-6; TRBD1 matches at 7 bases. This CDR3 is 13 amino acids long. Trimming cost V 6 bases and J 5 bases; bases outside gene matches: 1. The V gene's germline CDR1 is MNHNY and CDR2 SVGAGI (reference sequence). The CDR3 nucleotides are TGTGCCAGCAGCGGGACAGATAATTCACCCCTCCACTTT. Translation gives CASSGTDNSPLHF.

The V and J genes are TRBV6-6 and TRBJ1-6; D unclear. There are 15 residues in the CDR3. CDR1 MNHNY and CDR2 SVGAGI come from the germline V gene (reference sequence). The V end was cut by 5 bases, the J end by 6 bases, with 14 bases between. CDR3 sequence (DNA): TGTGCCAGCAGTCCCCTCCCACAGCTTAATTCACCCCTCCACTTT. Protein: CASSPLPQLNSPLHF.

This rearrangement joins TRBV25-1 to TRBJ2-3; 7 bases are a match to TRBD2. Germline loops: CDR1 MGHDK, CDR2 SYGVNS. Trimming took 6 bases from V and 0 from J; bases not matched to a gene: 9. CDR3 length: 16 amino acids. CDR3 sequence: CASSARGGMSTDTQYF. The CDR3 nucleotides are TGTGCCAGCAGCGCGCGCGGGGGTATGAGCACAGATACGCAGTATTTT.

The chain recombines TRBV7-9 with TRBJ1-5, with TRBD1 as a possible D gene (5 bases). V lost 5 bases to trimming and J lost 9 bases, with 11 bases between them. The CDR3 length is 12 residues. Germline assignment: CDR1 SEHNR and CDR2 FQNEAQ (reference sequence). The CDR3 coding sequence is TGTGCCAGCAGCCACCCGGGGGGGCCCCAGCATTTT. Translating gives CASSHPGGPQHF. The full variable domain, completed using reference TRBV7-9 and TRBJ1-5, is DTGVSQNPRHKITKRGQNVTFRCDPISEHNRLYWYRQTLGQGPEFLTYFQNEAQLEKSRLLSDRFSAERPKGSFSTLEIQRTEQGDSAMYLCASSHPGGPQHFGDGTRLSIL.

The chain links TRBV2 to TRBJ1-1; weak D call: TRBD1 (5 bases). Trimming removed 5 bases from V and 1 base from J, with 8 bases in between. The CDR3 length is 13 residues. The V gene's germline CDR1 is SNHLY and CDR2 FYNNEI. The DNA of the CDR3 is TGTGCCAGCAGTATGACAGCGAACACTGAAGCTTTCTTT. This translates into CASSMTANTEAFF.

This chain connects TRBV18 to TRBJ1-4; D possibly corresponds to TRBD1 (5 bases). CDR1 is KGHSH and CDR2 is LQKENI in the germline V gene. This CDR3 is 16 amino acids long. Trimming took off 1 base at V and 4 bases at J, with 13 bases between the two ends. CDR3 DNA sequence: TGTGCCAGCTCACCACAACCGGGGGAATATAATGAAAAACTGTTTTTT. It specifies CASSPQPGEYNEKLFF. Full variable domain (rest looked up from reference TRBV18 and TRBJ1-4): NAGVMQNPRHLVRRRGQEARLRCSPMKGHSHVYWYRQLPEEGLKFMVYLQKENIIDESGMPKERFSAEFPKEGPSILRIQQVVRGDSAAYFCASSPQPGEYNEKLFFGSGTQLSVL.

CDR3 nucleotides: TGTGCCAGCTCACCGGGCAGGGGGCAAGGTCAGCCCCAGCATTTT. This translates into CASSPGRGQGQPQHF. The chain has TRBV18 and TRBJ1-5, with 8 bases lining up with TRBD1. Germline lookup yields CDR1 KGHSH and CDR2 LQKENI. CDR3 length: 15 residues. Unmatched junction bases numbered 7, after V lost 3 bases and J lost 6 bases.

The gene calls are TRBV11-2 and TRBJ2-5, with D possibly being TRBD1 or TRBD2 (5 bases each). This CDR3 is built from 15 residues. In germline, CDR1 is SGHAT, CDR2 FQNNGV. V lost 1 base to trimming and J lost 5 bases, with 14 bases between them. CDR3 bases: TGTGCCAGCAGCTTAGGTTTGCAGGGAGTGGAGACCCAGTACTTC. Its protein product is CASSLGLQGVETQYF.

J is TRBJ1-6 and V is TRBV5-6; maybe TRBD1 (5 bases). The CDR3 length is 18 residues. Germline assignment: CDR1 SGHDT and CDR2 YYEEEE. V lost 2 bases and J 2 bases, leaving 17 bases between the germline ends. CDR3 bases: TGTGCCAGCAGCTTTGTTAGGGACTTATCACCCTATAATTCACCCCTCCACTTT. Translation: CASSFVRDLSPYNSPLHF.

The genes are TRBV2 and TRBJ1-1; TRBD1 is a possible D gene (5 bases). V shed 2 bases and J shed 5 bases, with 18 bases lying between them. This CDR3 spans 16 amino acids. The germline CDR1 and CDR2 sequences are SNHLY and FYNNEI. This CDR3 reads CASSEPPVGGRTEAFF. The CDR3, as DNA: TGTGCCAGCAGTGAACCCCCGGTGGGGGGTAGAACTGAAGCTTTCTTT.

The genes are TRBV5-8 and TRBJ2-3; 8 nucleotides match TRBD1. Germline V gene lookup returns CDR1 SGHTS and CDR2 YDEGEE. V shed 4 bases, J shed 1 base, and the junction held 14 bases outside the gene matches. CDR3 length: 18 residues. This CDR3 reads CASSRDRLVNVGTDTQYF. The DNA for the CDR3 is TGTGCCAGCAGCCGGGACAGGTTGGTCAACGTCGGCACAGATACGCAGTATTTT.

The CDR3 DNA reads TGTGCCAGCAGTTACCAGGTAGGGGGCACTGAAGCTTTCTTT. It specifies CASSYQVGGTEAFF. The genes are TRBV6-5 and TRBJ1-1; D possibly corresponds to TRBD1 (6 bases). V was pared by 2 bases and J by 4 bases, with 11 bases between. Germline lookup yields CDR1 MNHEY and CDR2 SVGAGI. This CDR3 is 14 amino acids long.

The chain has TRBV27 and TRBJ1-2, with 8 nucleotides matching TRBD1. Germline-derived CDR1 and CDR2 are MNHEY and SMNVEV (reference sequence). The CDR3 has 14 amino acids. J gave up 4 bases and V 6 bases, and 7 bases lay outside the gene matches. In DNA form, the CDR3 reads TGTGCCAGCAGACCACAGGGGGATGGCTATGGCTACACCTTC. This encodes CASRPQGDGYGYTF.

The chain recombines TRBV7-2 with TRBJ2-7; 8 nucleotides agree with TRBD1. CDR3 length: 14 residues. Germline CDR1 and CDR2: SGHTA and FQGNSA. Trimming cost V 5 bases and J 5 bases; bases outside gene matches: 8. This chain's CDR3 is CASSPPDREDEQYF. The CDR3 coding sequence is TGTGCCAGCAGCCCACCGGACAGGGAAGACGAGCAGTACTTC.

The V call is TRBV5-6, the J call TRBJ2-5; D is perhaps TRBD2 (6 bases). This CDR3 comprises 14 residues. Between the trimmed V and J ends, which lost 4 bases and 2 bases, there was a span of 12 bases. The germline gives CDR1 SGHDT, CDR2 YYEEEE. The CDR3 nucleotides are TGTGCCAGCAGCCTCCGCCGGGAGCAAGAGACCCAGTACTTC. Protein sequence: CASSLRREQETQYF.

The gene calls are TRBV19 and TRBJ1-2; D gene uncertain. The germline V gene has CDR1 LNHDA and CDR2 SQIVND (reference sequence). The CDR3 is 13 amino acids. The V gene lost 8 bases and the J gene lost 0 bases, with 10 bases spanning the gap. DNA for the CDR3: TGTGCCAGTGGCGCAGAAGCTAACTATGGCTACACCTTC. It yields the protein CASGAEANYGYTF.

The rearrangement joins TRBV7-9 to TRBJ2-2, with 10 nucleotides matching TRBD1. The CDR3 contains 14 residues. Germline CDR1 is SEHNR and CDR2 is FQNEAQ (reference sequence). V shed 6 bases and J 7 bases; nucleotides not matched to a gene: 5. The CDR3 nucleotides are TGTGCCAGCAGATCGACAGGGGGCGGCGGGGAGCTGTTTTTT. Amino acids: CASRSTGGGGELFF.

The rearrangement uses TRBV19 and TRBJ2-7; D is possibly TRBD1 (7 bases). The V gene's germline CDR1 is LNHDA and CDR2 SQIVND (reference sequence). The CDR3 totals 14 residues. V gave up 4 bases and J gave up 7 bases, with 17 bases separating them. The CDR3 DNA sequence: TGTGCCAGTAGTAAGGGCCCCAGGGGGAGGGAGCAGTACTTC. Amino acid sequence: CASSKGPRGREQYF.

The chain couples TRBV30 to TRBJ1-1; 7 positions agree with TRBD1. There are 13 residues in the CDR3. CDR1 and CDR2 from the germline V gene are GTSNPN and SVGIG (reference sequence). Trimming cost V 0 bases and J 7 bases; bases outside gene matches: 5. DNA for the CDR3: TGTGCCTGGAGTGTAGACAGGGCAGGTGAAGCTTTCTTT. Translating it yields CAWSVDRAGEAFF. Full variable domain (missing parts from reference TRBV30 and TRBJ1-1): SQTIHQWPATLVQPVGSPLSLECTVEGTSNPNLYWYRQAAGRGLQLLFYSVGIGQISSEVPQNLSASRPQDRQFILSSKKLLLSDSGFYLCAWSVDRAGEAFFGQGTRLTVV.

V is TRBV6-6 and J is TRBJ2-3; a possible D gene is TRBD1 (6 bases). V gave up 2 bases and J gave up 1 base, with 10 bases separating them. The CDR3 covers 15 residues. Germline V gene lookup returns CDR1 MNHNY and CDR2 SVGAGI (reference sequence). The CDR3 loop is CASSYDRPGTDTQYF. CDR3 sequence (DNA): TGTGCCAGCAGTTACGACAGGCCAGGCACAGATACGCAGTATTTT.

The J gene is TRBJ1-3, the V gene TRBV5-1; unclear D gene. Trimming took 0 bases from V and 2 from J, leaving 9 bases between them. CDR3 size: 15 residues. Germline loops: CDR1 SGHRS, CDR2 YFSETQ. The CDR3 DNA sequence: TGCGCCAGCAGCTTGGAAGGGTTCCCTGGAAACACCATATATTTT. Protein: CASSLEGFPGNTIYF.

CDR3 nucleotides: TGTGCCAGCAGCTTATCTCTTAACCGGGGGGGATCTCAGCAGTACTTC. Translating it yields CASSLSLNRGGSQQYF. The rearrangement uses TRBV7-2 and TRBJ2-7; 8 positions agree with TRBD2. J lost 8 bases, V lost 2 bases, and 14 bases had no gene match. The germline V gene has CDR1 SGHTA and CDR2 FQGNSA. There are 16 residues in the CDR3.

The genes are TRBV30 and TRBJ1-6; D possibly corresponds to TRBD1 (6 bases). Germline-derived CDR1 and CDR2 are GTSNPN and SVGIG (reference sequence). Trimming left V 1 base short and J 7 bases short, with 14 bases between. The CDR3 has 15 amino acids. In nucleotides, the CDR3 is TGTGCCTGGAGTGCCGTACAGGGCCCCAATTCACCCCTCCACTTT. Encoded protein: CAWSAVQGPNSPLHF. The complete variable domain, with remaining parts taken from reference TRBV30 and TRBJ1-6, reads SQTIHQWPATLVQPVGSPLSLECTVEGTSNPNLYWYRQAAGRGLQLLFYSVGIGQISSEVPQNLSASRPQDRQFILSSKKLLLSDSGFYLCAWSAVQGPNSPLHFGNGTRLTVT.

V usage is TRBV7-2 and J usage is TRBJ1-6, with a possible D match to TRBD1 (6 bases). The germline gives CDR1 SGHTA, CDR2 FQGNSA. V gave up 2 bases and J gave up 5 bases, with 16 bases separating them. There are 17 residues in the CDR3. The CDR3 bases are TGTGCCAGCAGCTTATTGGGGGGCGCAAATAATAATTCACCCCTCCACTTT. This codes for CASSLLGGANNNSPLHF.

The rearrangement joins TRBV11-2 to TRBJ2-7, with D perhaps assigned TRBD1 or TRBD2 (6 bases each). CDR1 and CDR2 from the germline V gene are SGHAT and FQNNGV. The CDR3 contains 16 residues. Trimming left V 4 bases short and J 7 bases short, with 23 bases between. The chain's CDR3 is CASSSGDIGIPTEQYF. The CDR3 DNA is TGTGCCAGCAGCTCGGGGGACATAGGGATACCTACGGAGCAGTACTTC.